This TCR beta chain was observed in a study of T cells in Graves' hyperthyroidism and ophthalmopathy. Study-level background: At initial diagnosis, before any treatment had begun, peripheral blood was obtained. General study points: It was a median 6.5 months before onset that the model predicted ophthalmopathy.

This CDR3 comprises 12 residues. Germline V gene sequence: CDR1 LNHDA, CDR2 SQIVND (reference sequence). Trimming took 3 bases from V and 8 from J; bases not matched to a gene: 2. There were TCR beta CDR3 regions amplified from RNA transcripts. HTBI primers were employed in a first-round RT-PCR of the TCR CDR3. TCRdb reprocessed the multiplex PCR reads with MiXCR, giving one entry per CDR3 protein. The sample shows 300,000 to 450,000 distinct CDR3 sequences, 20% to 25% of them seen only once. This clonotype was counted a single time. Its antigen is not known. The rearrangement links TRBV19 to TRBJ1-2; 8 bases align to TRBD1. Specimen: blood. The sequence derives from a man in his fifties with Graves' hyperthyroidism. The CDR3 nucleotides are TGTGCCAGTAGTATCAGGGGGCACGGCTACACCTTC. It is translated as CASSIRGHGYTF.